A selection of T cell receptor beta chains follows, all from one sample in a study of vaccination effects on CD4 cells after COVID-19. TCRdb's copy holds only in-frame clones and misses some; the assay was immunoSEQ multiplex PCR. The sample records around 63,000 clones, around 75% being singletons. These receptors' antigens are unknown. The sample consisted of CD4+ T cells from PBMCs cultured with HCoV-OC43 spike peptides, taken before COVID-19 vaccination. The receptors were gathered from a human donor who received a COVID-19 vaccine. CDR3s include the opening cysteine and the closing phenylalanine or tryptophan. The order of the fields is J gene, D gene, V gene, clone size, CDR3 protein, CDR3 DNA. The D gene is left open where the match is weak. Expanded clones get a size class; other rows say once, few or many, or leave the size out.

j_call: TRBJ1-5; d_call: .; v_call: TRBV10-2; clone_size: .; cdr3_aa: CASNPEPQHF; cdr3_nt: TGCGCCAGCAATCCAGAGCCCCAGCATTTT
j_call: TRBJ2-2; d_call: .; v_call: TRBV19; clone_size: .; cdr3_aa: CASKNGFGSGGELFF; cdr3_nt: TGTGCCAGTAAGAACGGGTTCGGAAGTGGCGGGGAGCTGTTTTTT
j_call: TRBJ2-3; d_call: .; v_call: TRBV6-1; clone_size: few; cdr3_aa: CASSEGARTDTQYF; cdr3_nt: TGTGCCAGCAGTGAAGGGGCGCGAACAGATACGCAGTATTTT
j_call: TRBJ2-1; d_call: TRBD2; v_call: TRBV7-7; clone_size: .; cdr3_aa: CASSRTSGSYNEQFF; cdr3_nt: TGTGCCAGCAGCCGGACTAGCGGGTCCTACAATGAGCAGTTCTTC
j_call: TRBJ1-1; d_call: TRBD1; v_call: TRBV6-2/TRBV6-3; clone_size: .; cdr3_aa: CASSFPYRGGLMNTEAFF; cdr3_nt: TGTGCCAGCAGTTTCCCATACAGGGGGGGATTGATGAACACTGAAGCTTTCTTT
j_call: TRBJ1-2; d_call: TRBD1; v_call: TRBV7-2; clone_size: .; cdr3_aa: CASTPGQSYFGYTF; cdr3_nt: TGTGCCAGCACCCCGGGACAGTCCTACTTCGGCTACACCTTC
j_call: TRBJ1-3; d_call: .; v_call: TRBV4-3; clone_size: few; cdr3_aa: CASSQGTADSGNTIYF; cdr3_nt: TGCGCCAGCAGCCAAGGGACAGCTGACTCTGGAAACACCATATATTTT
j_call: TRBJ1-2; d_call: .; v_call: TRBV11-2; clone_size: once; cdr3_aa: CASSLDLQEIYGYTF; cdr3_nt: TGTGCCAGCAGCTTAGATCTGCAGGAGATCTATGGCTACACCTTC
j_call: TRBJ1-4; d_call: .; v_call: TRBV12-3/TRBV12-4; clone_size: .; cdr3_aa: CASSPNEKLFF; cdr3_nt: TGTGCCAGCAGCCCTAATGAAAAACTGTTTTTT
j_call: TRBJ2-1; d_call: .; v_call: TRBV14; clone_size: .; cdr3_aa: CASSLFELLGEQFF; cdr3_nt: TGTGCCAGCAGCCTATTCGAATTACTGGGTGAGCAGTTCTTC
j_call: TRBJ1-3; d_call: .; v_call: TRBV30; clone_size: .; cdr3_aa: CAWMARGGVGNTIYF; cdr3_nt: TGTGCCTGGATGGCGAGGGGGGGTGTTGGAAACACCATATATTTT
j_call: TRBJ1-4; d_call: .; v_call: TRBV7-9; clone_size: .; cdr3_aa: CASSSRANRVLANEKLFF; cdr3_nt: TGTGCCAGCAGCTCCCGGGCCAATAGGGTGTTGGCTAATGAAAAACTGTTTTTT
j_call: TRBJ1-2; d_call: TRBD1; v_call: TRBV6-5; clone_size: few; cdr3_aa: CASSYRQGALYGYTF; cdr3_nt: TGTGCCAGCAGTTATCGACAGGGGGCTCTCTATGGCTACACCTTC
j_call: TRBJ2-1; d_call: .; v_call: TRBV10-1; clone_size: few; cdr3_aa: CASKDSTHNEQFF; cdr3_nt: TGCGCCAGCAAAGACTCTACTCACAATGAGCAGTTCTTC
j_call: TRBJ1-2; d_call: .; v_call: TRBV6-5; clone_size: .; cdr3_aa: CASSYRGQPSNYGYTF; cdr3_nt: TGTGCCAGCAGTTACCGAGGACAGCCTTCTAACTATGGCTACACCTTC
j_call: TRBJ2-5; d_call: TRBD2; v_call: TRBV11-3; clone_size: .; cdr3_aa: CASSLGGAGGLQETQYF; cdr3_nt: TGTGCCAGCAGCTTAGGAGGAGCGGGGGGACTGCAAGAGACCCAGTACTTC
j_call: TRBJ1-1; d_call: .; v_call: TRBV25-1; clone_size: .; cdr3_aa: CASRLGAEAFF; cdr3_nt: TGTGCCAGCAGGCTAGGGGCTGAAGCTTTCTTT
j_call: TRBJ1-2; d_call: .; v_call: TRBV6-4; clone_size: .; cdr3_aa: CASSDGRSYGYTF; cdr3_nt: TGTGCCAGCAGTGACGGACGGAGCTATGGCTACACCTTC
j_call: TRBJ1-4; d_call: .; v_call: TRBV7-6; clone_size: once; cdr3_aa: CASSPAPSTNEKLFF; cdr3_nt: TGTGCCAGCAGCCCAGCGCCATCAACTAATGAAAAACTGTTTTTT
j_call: TRBJ1-4; d_call: TRBD1; v_call: TRBV28; clone_size: .; cdr3_aa: CASSAGGQLVNNEKLFF; cdr3_nt: TGTGCCAGCAGTGCGGGGGGACAGCTAGTTAACAATGAAAAACTGTTTTTT
j_call: TRBJ1-2; d_call: .; v_call: TRBV19; clone_size: .; cdr3_aa: CASSRGPNIIYGYTF; cdr3_nt: TGTGCCAGTAGTAGAGGACCGAACATTATCTATGGCTACACCTTC
j_call: TRBJ2-1; d_call: .; v_call: TRBV2; clone_size: .; cdr3_aa: CASKRQGLLSYNEQFF; cdr3_nt: TGTGCCAGCAAGCGCCAGGGCCTATTATCCTACAATGAGCAGTTCTTC
j_call: TRBJ2-3; d_call: TRBD2; v_call: TRBV7-2; clone_size: .; cdr3_aa: CASSFSGTTTDTQYF; cdr3_nt: TGTGCCAGCAGCTTTTCCGGGACTACCACAGATACGCAGTATTTT
j_call: TRBJ1-2; d_call: .; v_call: TRBV28; clone_size: .; cdr3_aa: CASSLGLGYTF; cdr3_nt: TGTGCCAGCAGTTTGGGTCTTGGCTACACCTTC
j_call: TRBJ2-1; d_call: .; v_call: TRBV29-1; clone_size: .; cdr3_aa: CSVGMVRSAFYNEQFF; cdr3_nt: TGCAGCGTTGGAATGGTCCGTTCCGCTTTCTACAATGAGCAGTTCTTC
j_call: TRBJ1-2; d_call: .; v_call: TRBV6-6; clone_size: once; cdr3_aa: CASSSRGDGYGYTF; cdr3_nt: TGTGCCAGCAGTTCCCGGGGGGATGGCTATGGCTACACCTTC
j_call: TRBJ2-3; d_call: TRBD1; v_call: TRBV7-6; clone_size: .; cdr3_aa: CASSLGTGDTDTQYF; cdr3_nt: TGTGCCAGCAGCTTAGGGACAGGAGACACAGATACGCAGTATTTT
j_call: TRBJ2-5; d_call: TRBD1; v_call: TRBV3-1/TRBV3-2; clone_size: once; cdr3_aa: CASSLGQGGQETQYF; cdr3_nt: TGTGCCAGCAGCTTGGGACAGGGGGGACAAGAGACCCAGTACTTC
j_call: TRBJ1-6; d_call: TRBD1; v_call: TRBV19; clone_size: .; cdr3_aa: CASSVTGTGANSPLHF; cdr3_nt: TGTGCCAGTAGTGTAACCGGGACAGGGGCTAATTCACCCCTCCACTTT
j_call: TRBJ2-4; d_call: TRBD1; v_call: TRBV27; clone_size: .; cdr3_aa: CASSTRQGGNIQYF; cdr3_nt: TGTGCCAGCAGTACCAGACAGGGGGGCAACATTCAGTACTTC
j_call: TRBJ2-5; d_call: TRBD2; v_call: TRBV4-2; clone_size: once; cdr3_aa: CASSHNAGLAGYQETQYF; cdr3_nt: TGTGCCAGCAGCCACAACGCGGGACTAGCGGGGTACCAAGAGACCCAGTACTTC
j_call: TRBJ2-3; d_call: .; v_call: TRBV20-1; clone_size: .; cdr3_aa: CSASAPALSGDTQYF; cdr3_nt: TGCAGTGCTAGTGCGCCGGCCCTGTCCGGAGATACGCAGTATTTT
j_call: TRBJ2-5; d_call: .; v_call: TRBV5-1; clone_size: .; cdr3_aa: CASSWTAQETQYF; cdr3_nt: TGCGCCAGCAGCTGGACCGCCCAAGAGACCCAGTACTTC
j_call: TRBJ2-5; d_call: .; v_call: TRBV20-1; clone_size: .; cdr3_aa: CSVKSETQYF; cdr3_nt: TGCAGTGTAAAGAGCGAGACCCAGTACTTC
j_call: TRBJ1-4; d_call: .; v_call: TRBV4-1; clone_size: .; cdr3_aa: CASSQGRATWF; cdr3_nt: TGCGCCAGCAGCCAAGGACGGGCAACATGGTTT
j_call: TRBJ2-5; d_call: .; v_call: TRBV10-3; clone_size: .; cdr3_aa: CAISESGLIGETQYF; cdr3_nt: TGTGCCATCAGTGAGTCAGGCCTTATCGGGGAGACCCAGTACTTC
j_call: TRBJ2-1; d_call: TRBD1; v_call: TRBV7-3; clone_size: .; cdr3_aa: CASSNRGRDEQFF; cdr3_nt: TGTGCCAGCAGCAACAGGGGAAGAGATGAGCAGTTCTTC
j_call: TRBJ1-1; d_call: .; v_call: TRBV3-1/TRBV3-2; clone_size: .; cdr3_aa: CASSQGGFAEAFF; cdr3_nt: TGTGCCAGCAGCCAAGGAGGGTTCGCTGAAGCTTTCTTT
j_call: TRBJ2-3; d_call: TRBD2; v_call: TRBV10-3; clone_size: .; cdr3_aa: CAISDPTSVVLSTDTQYF; cdr3_nt: TGTGCCATCAGTGACCCGACTAGCGTGGTTCTCAGCACAGATACGCAGTATTTT
j_call: TRBJ1-4; d_call: .; v_call: TRBV23-1; clone_size: .; cdr3_aa: CASTGTLNEKLFF; cdr3_nt: TGCGCCAGCACCGGGACCCTGAATGAAAAACTGTTTTTT
j_call: TRBJ2-2; d_call: .; v_call: TRBV19; clone_size: few; cdr3_aa: CASTKRSGELFF; cdr3_nt: TGTGCCAGTACCAAGCGATCCGGGGAGCTGTTTTTT
j_call: TRBJ1-4; d_call: .; v_call: TRBV18; clone_size: .; cdr3_aa: CASSGSLDEKLFF; cdr3_nt: TGTGCCAGCTCAGGATCTCTCGATGAAAAACTGTTTTTT
j_call: TRBJ1-1; d_call: .; v_call: TRBV12-3/TRBV12-4; clone_size: .; cdr3_aa: CASTLWGFWAFF; cdr3_nt: TGTGCCAGCACCCTTTGGGGATTCTGGGCTTTCTTT
j_call: TRBJ1-5; d_call: TRBD1; v_call: TRBV4-2; clone_size: .; cdr3_aa: CASSQVTGAQPQHF; cdr3_nt: TGTGCCAGCAGCCAAGTGACAGGGGCTCAGCCCCAGCATTTT
j_call: TRBJ1-1; d_call: .; v_call: TRBV7-2; clone_size: .; cdr3_aa: CASSFGTDTEAFF; cdr3_nt: TGTGCCAGCAGCTTTGGGACCGACACTGAAGCTTTCTTT
j_call: TRBJ1-1; d_call: .; v_call: TRBV29-1; clone_size: few; cdr3_aa: CSVEVEGPDEAFF; cdr3_nt: TGCAGCGTTGAAGTAGAGGGACCGGATGAAGCTTTCTTT
j_call: TRBJ1-2; d_call: .; v_call: TRBV7-2; clone_size: .; cdr3_aa: CASSLGQGNYGYTF; cdr3_nt: TGTGCCAGCAGCCTCGGGCAAGGCAACTATGGCTACACCTTC
j_call: TRBJ1-1; d_call: TRBD1; v_call: TRBV5-1; clone_size: few; cdr3_aa: CASSLQAQGQGDTEAFF; cdr3_nt: TGCGCCAGCAGCTTGCAAGCCCAGGGACAGGGAGACACTGAAGCTTTCTTT
j_call: TRBJ2-3; d_call: .; v_call: TRBV11-1; clone_size: .; cdr3_aa: CASSLDGIDTQYF; cdr3_nt: TGTGCCAGCAGCTTGGACGGAATAGATACGCAGTATTTT
j_call: TRBJ2-2; d_call: .; v_call: TRBV7-3; clone_size: .; cdr3_aa: CASSPDTGELFF; cdr3_nt: TGTGCCAGCAGTCCGGATACGGGGGAGCTGTTTTTT
j_call: TRBJ1-2; d_call: TRBD1; v_call: TRBV6-4; clone_size: .; cdr3_aa: CASSAGTGGFLSGYTF; cdr3_nt: TGTGCCAGCAGCGCCGGGACAGGGGGATTTTTGAGTGGCTACACCTTC
j_call: TRBJ1-4; d_call: .; v_call: TRBV21-1; clone_size: .; cdr3_aa: CASSLDRIGEKLFF; cdr3_nt: TGTGCCAGCTCTCTGGACAGGATAGGTGAAAAACTGTTTTTT
j_call: TRBJ2-2; d_call: TRBD1; v_call: TRBV29-1; clone_size: .; cdr3_aa: CSVRQGANTGELFF; cdr3_nt: TGCAGCGTTCGACAGGGGGCGAACACCGGGGAGCTGTTTTTT
j_call: TRBJ1-4; d_call: .; v_call: TRBV20-1; clone_size: .; cdr3_aa: CSASVPPTNEKLFF; cdr3_nt: TGCAGTGCTAGTGTTCCCCCAACTAATGAAAAACTGTTTTTT
j_call: TRBJ2-3; d_call: TRBD1; v_call: TRBV6-4; clone_size: .; cdr3_aa: CAGSGGPQRSTDTQYF; cdr3_nt: TGTGCCGGATCAGGGGGCCCCCAACGGAGCACAGATACGCAGTATTTT
j_call: TRBJ1-5; d_call: .; v_call: TRBV28; clone_size: few; cdr3_aa: CATVQGSGQPQHF; cdr3_nt: TGTGCCACCGTTCAGGGATCTGGGCAGCCCCAGCATTTT
j_call: TRBJ2-1; d_call: .; v_call: TRBV29-1; clone_size: .; cdr3_aa: CSAPDWQGEQFF; cdr3_nt: TGCAGCGCCCCGGACTGGCAGGGTGAGCAGTTCTTC
j_call: TRBJ2-6; d_call: .; v_call: TRBV7-7; clone_size: once; cdr3_aa: CATGTLAGANVLTF; cdr3_nt: TGTGCCACCGGGACCCTCGCTGGGGCCAACGTCCTGACTTTC
j_call: TRBJ2-1; d_call: TRBD2; v_call: TRBV6-2/TRBV6-3; clone_size: once; cdr3_aa: CASSPPVRGGNNEQFF; cdr3_nt: TGTGCCAGCAGCCCCCCCGTCCGGGGGGGGAACAATGAGCAGTTCTTC
j_call: TRBJ1-2; d_call: .; v_call: TRBV7-2; clone_size: .; cdr3_aa: CASSGEGLANYDYTF; cdr3_nt: TGTGCCAGCAGCGGAGAGGGGTTAGCTAACTATGACTACACCTTC